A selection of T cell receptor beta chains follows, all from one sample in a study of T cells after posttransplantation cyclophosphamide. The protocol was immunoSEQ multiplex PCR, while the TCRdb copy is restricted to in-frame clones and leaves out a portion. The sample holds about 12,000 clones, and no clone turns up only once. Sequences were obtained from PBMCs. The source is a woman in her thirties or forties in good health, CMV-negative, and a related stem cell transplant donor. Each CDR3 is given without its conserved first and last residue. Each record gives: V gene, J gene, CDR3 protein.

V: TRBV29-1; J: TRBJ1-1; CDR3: SISTEAF
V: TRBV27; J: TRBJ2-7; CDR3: ASSDRAGEQY
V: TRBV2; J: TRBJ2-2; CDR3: ASTNRGANTGELF
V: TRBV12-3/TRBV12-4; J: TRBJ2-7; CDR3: ASTRQGAGEQY
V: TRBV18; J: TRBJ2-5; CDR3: ASSPKGFGETQY
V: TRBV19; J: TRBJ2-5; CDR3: ASSIMSSGIETQY
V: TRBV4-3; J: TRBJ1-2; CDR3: ASSVGTIRRDGYT
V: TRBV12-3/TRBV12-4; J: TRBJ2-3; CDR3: ASGRAGDTQY
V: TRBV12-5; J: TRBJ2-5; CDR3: ASAASETQY
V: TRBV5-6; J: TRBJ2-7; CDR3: ASSLLGTALTLTYEQY
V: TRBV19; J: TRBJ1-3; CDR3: ASSKDRRLVNSGNTIY
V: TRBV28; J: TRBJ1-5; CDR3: ASSLSGASQPQH
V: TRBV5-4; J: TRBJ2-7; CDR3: ASSLNRAHEQY
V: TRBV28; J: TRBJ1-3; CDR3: ASSEQGYGNTIY
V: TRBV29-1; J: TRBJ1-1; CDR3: SVEEGGEAF
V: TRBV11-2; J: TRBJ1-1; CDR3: ASSLGGFAF
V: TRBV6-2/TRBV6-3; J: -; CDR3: ASRSSITPYEQY
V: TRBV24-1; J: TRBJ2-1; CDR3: ATTHSGPNEQF
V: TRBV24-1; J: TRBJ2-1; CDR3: ATSDLTSLNEQF
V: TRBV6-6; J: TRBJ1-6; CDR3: ASSRDRDRYNSPLH
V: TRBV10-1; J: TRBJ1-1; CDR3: ASRLTGIGAEAF
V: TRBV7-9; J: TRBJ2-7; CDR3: ASSYDLGPDEQY
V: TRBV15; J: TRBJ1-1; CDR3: ATKGLMGMNTEAF
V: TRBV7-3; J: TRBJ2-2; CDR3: ASSPTGSHTGELF
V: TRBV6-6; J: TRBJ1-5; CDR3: ASRPGQGVQPQH
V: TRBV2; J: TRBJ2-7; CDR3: ASIGGTGSGEQY
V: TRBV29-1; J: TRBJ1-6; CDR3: SAGSGPSSPLH
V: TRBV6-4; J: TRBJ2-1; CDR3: ASSQLAGDYNEQF
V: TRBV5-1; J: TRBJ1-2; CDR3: ASSPRDRGLYGYT
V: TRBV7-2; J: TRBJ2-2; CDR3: ASSLVVTANTGELF
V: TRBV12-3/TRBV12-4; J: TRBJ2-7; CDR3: ASSLRAGAEQY
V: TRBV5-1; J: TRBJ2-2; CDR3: ASSTDKTGGTGELF
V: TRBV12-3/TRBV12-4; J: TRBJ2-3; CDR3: ASSSGLVTDTQY
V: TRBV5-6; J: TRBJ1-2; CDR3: ASSPGQSFYGYT
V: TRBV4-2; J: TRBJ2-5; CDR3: ASSQDIGQGAETQY
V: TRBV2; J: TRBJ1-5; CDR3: ASYNGRNNQPQH
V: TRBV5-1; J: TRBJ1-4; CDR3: ASSTGQINEKLF
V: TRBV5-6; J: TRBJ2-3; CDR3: ASSSPLGGSADTQY
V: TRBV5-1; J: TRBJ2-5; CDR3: ASSLKSGGVETQY
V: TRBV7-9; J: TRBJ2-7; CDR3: ASSARGTGQLGEQY
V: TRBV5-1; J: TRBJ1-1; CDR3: ASSMDRQLLNTEAF
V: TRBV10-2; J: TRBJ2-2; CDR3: ASSTGDGELF
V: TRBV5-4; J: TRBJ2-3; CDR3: ASSFRSGQADTQY
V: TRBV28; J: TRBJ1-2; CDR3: ASSLPGGAMYGYT
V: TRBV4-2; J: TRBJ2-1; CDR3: ASSQGQHAGGPGEQF
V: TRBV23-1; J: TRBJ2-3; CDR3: ASSHPFQAGTDTQY
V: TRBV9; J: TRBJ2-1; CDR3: ASGEVGTVGNEQF
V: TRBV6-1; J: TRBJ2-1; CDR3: ASRTGRRNEQF
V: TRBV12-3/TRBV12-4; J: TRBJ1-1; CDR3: ASSPRTGGMNTEAF
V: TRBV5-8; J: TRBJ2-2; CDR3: ASSLDRVAGELF
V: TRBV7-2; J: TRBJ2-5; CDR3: ASSSNTGYQGETQY
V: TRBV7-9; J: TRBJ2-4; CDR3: ASSTQNLGARVIQY
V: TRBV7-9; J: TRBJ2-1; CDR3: ASSFAGQGPGEQF
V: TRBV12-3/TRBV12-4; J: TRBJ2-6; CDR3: ASSLFSDRGTSGANVLT
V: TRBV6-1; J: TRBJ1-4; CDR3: ASSRDRGNEKLF